This entry lists 18 T cell receptor beta chains sequenced from one sample in a study of OX40 agonist ivuxolimab in advanced cancers. Some clones are missing from TCRdb's copy, which holds only in-frame ones; the method was immunoSEQ multiplex PCR. Among 65,000 to 75,000 clones listed, around four fifths were seen once. The sequenced sample was CD4+ or CD8+ T cells sorted from blood, obtained in a trial of the OX40 agonist ivuxolimab. Receptors originate from an adult with an advanced solid tumor such as melanoma, head and neck, liver or kidney cancer.

The V and J genes are TRBV4-2 and TRBJ1-2, with D perhaps TRBD1 (5 bases). Trimming took 3 bases from V and 0 from J, leaving 8 bases between them. Germline V lookup: CDR1 LGHNA, CDR2 YNFKEQ. The CDR3 totals 14 residues. CDR3 sequence: CASSQGLANYGYTF. DNA of the CDR3: TGTGCCAGCAGCCAGGGGCTCGCTAACTATGGCTACACCTTC.

The chain carries TRBV5-5 and TRBJ2-7; tentatively, D is TRBD1 or TRBD2 (5 bases each). Germline V gene data show CDR1 as SGHKS and CDR2 as YYEKEE (reference sequence). Trimming took 0 bases from V and 3 from J, leaving 13 bases between them. The CDR3 consists of 15 residues. CDR3 sequence (DNA): TGTGCCAGCAGCTTGGCGGGGACGGTGAACTACGAGCAGTACTTC. Amino acids: CASSLAGTVNYEQYF.

This clone was recorded only once. The chain couples TRBV2 to TRBJ1-2, with TRBD1 matching 7 bases. Trimming removed 1 base from V and 6 bases from J; junction bases left unmatched: 8. The CDR3 runs to 15 residues. The germline V gene has CDR1 SNHLY and CDR2 FYNNEI. The CDR3 region has the DNA TGTGCCAGCAGTGAAGAACGCGCAGGGGGTCATGGCTACACCTTC. This encodes CASSEERAGGHGYTF. Using reference TRBV2 and TRBJ1-2 for the parts outside the CDR3, the full variable domain is EPEVTQTPSHQVTQMGQEVILRCVPISNHLYFYWYRQILGQKVEFLVSFYNNEISEKSEIFDDQFSVERPDGSNFTLKIRSTKLEDSAMYFCASSEERAGGHGYTFGSGTRLTVV.

The V gene is TRBV7-9, the J gene TRBJ2-2, with TRBD2 identical over 10 bases. CDR1 is SEHNR, CDR2 FQNEAQ, per germline (reference sequence). The CDR3 contains 15 residues. The trim removed 5 bases at V and 4 bases at J, leaving 4 bases unmatched. The CDR3 nucleotides are TGTGCCAGCAGCAGGACTAGCGGCCCCACCGGGGAGCTGTTTTTT. Protein: CASSRTSGPTGELFF.

This clone has a handful of counts. The chain joins TRBV30 to TRBJ2-7; possible D gene TRBD2, 5 bases. CDR1 is GTSNPN and CDR2 is SVGIG in the germline V gene (reference sequence). This CDR3 contains 13 residues. DNA for the CDR3: TGTGCTGCTACTAGGGATCCCTCCTACGAGCAGTACTTC. Translating gives CAATRDPSYEQYF.

The chain employs TRBV6-5 and TRBJ2-1; TRBD1 is a possible D gene (5 bases). The CDR3 consists of 16 residues. V was pared by 2 bases and J by 10 bases, with 21 bases between. CDR1 is MNHEY, CDR2 SVGAGI, per germline. For the CDR3, the DNA is TGTGCCAGCAGTTACAGTACCCCGGCAGGCTACAGGGAGCAGTTCTTC. Protein: CASSYSTPAGYREQFF.

The genes are TRBV2 and TRBJ1-5; the D is unclear. Germline loops: CDR1 SNHLY, CDR2 FYNNEI. Trimming took off 4 bases at V and 9 bases at J, with 13 bases between the two ends. The CDR3 sequence is 13 residues long. CDR3 amino acids: CASSAERERPQHF. The DNA of the CDR3 is TGTGCCAGCAGTGCGGAAAGGGAGAGGCCCCAGCATTTT.

This clone is medium-sized. This chain joins TRBV6-5 and TRBJ1-4; D perhaps matches TRBD1 (5 bases). The CDR3 extends over 14 amino acids. CDR1 and CDR2 from the germline V gene are MNHEY and SVGAGI. The V end lost 4 bases, the J end lost 4 bases, and 10 bases lay between the germline ends. CDR3 loop: CASSSGRRNEKLFF. CDR3 nucleotides: TGTGCCAGCAGTTCGGGACGGCGTAATGAAAAACTGTTTTTT.

This clone was picked up one time. The chain carries TRBV11-1 and TRBJ1-1, with a tentative D call TRBD1 (5 bases). This CDR3 comprises 13 residues. CDR1 and CDR2 from the germline V gene are SGHAT and FQDESV (reference sequence). V lost 2 bases and J lost 5, with 9 bases in between. The CDR3 is CASSLQGGTEAFF. CDR3 in DNA: TGTGCCAGCAGCTTACAGGGAGGGACTGAAGCTTTCTTT.

The J gene is TRBJ1-1, the V gene TRBV5-1; the D gene is possibly TRBD1 (6 bases). V was clipped by 7 bases and J by 4 bases, with 17 bases between them. CDR3 size: 14 residues. Germline values: CDR1 SGHRS, CDR2 YFSETQ. The chain's CDR3 is CASYPGGGGTEAFF. Written as DNA, the CDR3 is TGCGCCAGCTACCCCGGGGGCGGGGGCACTGAAGCTTTCTTT.

This clone is a singleton in its sample. This chain connects TRBV6-5 to TRBJ1-1, with TRBD1 identical over 7 bases. V was clipped by 6 bases and J by 1 base; unmatched bases: 2. CDR3 length equals 13 residues. Germline V gene sequence: CDR1 MNHEY, CDR2 SVGAGI. The CDR3 DNA follows: TGTGCCAGCAGGAGGACAGGGAACACTGAAGCTTTCTTT. This encodes CASRRTGNTEAFF.

In nucleotides, the CDR3 is TGTGCCAGCTCATCCCGCCTTCTTCAGAACACCGGGGAGCTGTTTTTT. It codes for CASSSRLLQNTGELFF. The rearrangement links TRBV18 to TRBJ2-2; no definite D call. CDR1 KGHSH and CDR2 LQKENI come from the germline V gene. Trimming took 5 bases from V and 1 from J, leaving 14 bases between them. The CDR3 is 16 residues long.

This rearrangement joins TRBV6-5 to TRBJ1-1, with a weak D call TRBD1 (6 bases). Trimming shortened V by 6 bases and J by 1 base, and 9 bases separated the two germline ends. The germline V gene has CDR1 MNHEY and CDR2 SVGAGI. This CDR3 is built from 13 residues. In DNA form, the CDR3 reads TGTGCCAGCAGCATGACAGGGAACACTGAAGCTTTCTTT. The encoded protein is CASSMTGNTEAFF.

The V gene is TRBV27, the J gene TRBJ1-6, with TRBD1 matching 10 bases. This CDR3 comprises 15 residues. J lost 9 bases, V lost 2 bases, and 4 bases had no gene match. Germline values: CDR1 MNHEY, CDR2 SMNVEV (reference sequence). The CDR3 reads CASSLRDRGSSPLHF. The CDR3 DNA reads as TGTGCCAGCAGTTTACGGGACAGGGGTAGTTCACCCCTCCACTTT.

This rearrangement joins TRBV5-1 to TRBJ1-6; D call uncertain. This CDR3 has 16 amino acids. V was trimmed by 0 bases and J by 0 bases, leaving 7 bases between them. CDR1 is SGHRS and CDR2 is YFSETQ in the germline V gene. The CDR3 sequence: CASSLDLSSYNSPLHF. The CDR3 coding sequence is TGCGCCAGCAGCTTGGATCTGAGCTCCTATAATTCACCCCTCCACTTT.

The gene calls are TRBV28 and TRBJ2-1; 8 bases fit TRBD2. Germline V gene sequence: CDR1 MDHEN, CDR2 SYDVKM. The CDR3 contains 16 residues. V trimming: 6 bases; J trimming: 0 bases; junction bases outside the gene matches: 7. CDR3 in amino acids: CASSRPLAASYNEQFF. CDR3 sequence (DNA): TGTGCCAGCAGCCGCCCACTAGCGGCCTCCTACAATGAGCAGTTCTTC.

The chain uses TRBV5-1 and TRBJ1-4; D unclear. This CDR3 is 13 amino acids long. Germline loops: CDR1 SGHRS, CDR2 YFSETQ. Trimming cost V 8 bases and J 3 bases, with 11 bases left between them. The CDR3 DNA reads TGCGCCAGTAAGATGGGGTCTAATGAAAAACTGTTTTTT. Protein: CASKMGSNEKLFF.

This clone was seen just once. The rearrangement uses TRBV11-2 and TRBJ1-1, with D possibly being TRBD1 (5 bases). Germline V gives CDR1 SGHAT, CDR2 FQNNGV. V lost 0 bases and J 1 base, leaving 9 bases between the germline ends. This CDR3 spans 15 amino acids. The CDR3 here is CASSLERGRNTEAFF. CDR3 bases: TGTGCCAGCAGCTTAGAGCGGGGCCGGAACACTGAAGCTTTCTTT.